This TCR beta chain was recorded in a study of blood T cell repertoires in COVID-19. The CDR3 totals 14 residues. Trimming took 7 bases from V and 0 from J; bases not matched to a gene: 4. Per the germline V gene, CDR1 is LNHDA and CDR2 is SQIVND (reference sequence). Only in-frame clones appear in the TCRdb table, and some are missing; sequencing was by immunoSEQ multiplex PCR. The data contain 350,000 to 450,000 clones, roughly 85% of them singletons. The sequence derives from a woman aged 18-29 years with acute or convalescent COVID-19. Specimen: peripheral blood. The V and J genes are TRBV19 and TRBJ1-1; 8 nucleotides match TRBD1. CDR3 loop: CASTRGQVNTEAFF. CDR3 DNA: TGTGCCAGTACTAGGGGACAGGTGAACACTGAAGCTTTCTTT.